The 21 T cell receptor beta chains listed next were all sequenced from one sample in a study of identical twins. TCRdb re-analysed the 5' RACE reads in MiXCR, keeping a single row per CDR3 protein. The table shows more than 1.5 million distinct CDR3 sequences, with less than 35% occurring only once. The sequencing sample was made of cord blood. These receptors were collected from a newborn girl in good health.

Notes on this clonotype: This sequence may be a read error, since a much larger clone differs from it by one base. No conserved phenylalanine or tryptophan ends this CDR3, so it is likely a read error. The V and J genes are TRBV29-1 and TRBJ2-4; unclear D gene. The J call may be incorrect, as the DNA end agrees better with TRBJ2-7. This CDR3 contains 13 residues. Per the germline V gene, CDR1 is SQVTM and CDR2 is ANQGSEA. CDR3 bases: TGCAGCGTTGTGGAAGGAGTCTCCTACGAGCAGTACCTC. Translated: CSVVEGVSYEQYL.

J is TRBJ2-1 and V is TRBV28; TRBD2 matches at 9 bases. The CDR3 runs to 15 residues. Germline V CDR1 and CDR2: MDHEN, SYDVKM. Trimming took 8 bases from V and 4 from J; bases not matched to a gene: 9. CDR3 bases: TGTGCCAGCCTAACTGCGGGAGGGCCATACAATGAGCAGTTCTTC. Translating it yields CASLTAGGPYNEQFF. Drawing the rest from reference TRBV28 and TRBJ2-1, the complete variable domain is DVKVTQSSRYLVKRTGEKVFLECVQDMDHENMFWYRQDPGLGLRLIYFSYDVKMKEKGDIPEGYSVSREKKERFSLILESASTNQTSMYLCASLTAGGPYNEQFFGPGTRLTVL.

In this sample, this clonotype turned up once. Its ends do not fully match the called genes, so a read error is possible. V usage is TRBV7-2 and J usage is TRBJ1-6, with unresolved D. This CDR3 contains 17 residues. In germline, CDR1 is SGHTA, CDR2 FQGNSA. CDR3 nucleotides: TGTGCCAGCAGCTTAACTCAGGTTCTCTCCTATAATTCACCCCACCACTTT. Translation gives CASSLTQVLSYNSPHHF.

The gene calls are TRBV20-1 and TRBJ2-4; no clear D gene. V was pared by 0 bases and J by 0 bases, with 9 bases between. The CDR3 consists of 15 residues. Germline V gene lookup returns CDR1 DFQATT and CDR2 SNEGSKA (reference sequence). CDR3 nucleotide sequence: TGCAGTGCTAGAGATCGTCGAGCAGCCAAAAACATTCAGTACTTC. Translated, it gives CSARDRRAAKNIQYF.

The J gene is TRBJ1-5, the V gene TRBV20-1; TRBD1 is a possible D gene (6 bases). CDR1 DFQATT and CDR2 SNEGSKA come from the germline V gene (reference sequence). The V and J ends lost 3 bases and 5 bases respectively, with 14 bases between them. The CDR3 length is 14 residues. The CDR3 DNA reads TGCAGTGCTAGCCGCGGGACATTCCATCAGCCCCAGCATTTT. It encodes CSASRGTFHQPQHF.

The chain has TRBV7-2 and TRBJ2-3; D perhaps matches TRBD1 (5 bases). The CDR3 length is 16 residues. The germline CDR1 and CDR2 sequences are SGHTA and FQGNSA. Between the trimmed V and J ends, which lost 4 bases and 2 bases, there was a span of 16 bases. The CDR3 spells CASSSIRTNPTDTQYF. In nucleotides, the CDR3 is TGTGCCAGCAGCTCAATAAGGACAAATCCCACAGATACGCAGTATTTT.

In this sample, this clonotype turned up a few times. The rearrangement joins TRBV20-1 to TRBJ2-7; D gene unclear. In germline, CDR1 is DFQATT, CDR2 SNEGSKA (reference sequence). The V and J ends lost 2 bases and 0 bases respectively, with 11 bases between them. The CDR3 loop spans 14 amino acids. CDR3 region: CSARLGWGSYEQYF. CDR3 nucleotide sequence: TGCAGTGCTAGACTGGGATGGGGCTCCTACGAGCAGTACTTC.

This sequence joins TRBV14 and TRBJ2-3, with D perhaps matching TRBD1 (6 bases). The CDR3 contains 15 residues. Trimming removed 3 bases at V and 4 bases at J, with 14 bases between. Germline CDR1 and CDR2: SGHDN and FVKESK. The CDR3 loop reads CASSQIRGGPDTQYF. The CDR3 nucleotides read TGTGCCAGCAGCCAGATCAGGGGTGGCCCAGATACGCAGTATTTT.

V and J are TRBV20-1 and TRBJ2-1; 12 nucleotides match TRBD2. With V trimmed by 2 bases and J by 10 bases, 9 bases remained unmatched. The length of the CDR3 is 15 residues. Germline lookup yields CDR1 DFQATT and CDR2 SNEGSKA (reference sequence). CDR3 sequence reads: CSARLAGGPSYEQFF. CDR3 coding DNA: TGCAGTGCTAGACTAGCGGGAGGGCCCTCCTACGAGCAGTTCTTC.

This clonotype was seen more than once but under ten times. The chain couples TRBV18 to TRBJ1-2; D possibly corresponds to TRBD1 (6 bases). Trimming cost V 2 bases and J 8 bases, with 15 bases left between them. The germline V gene has CDR1 KGHSH and CDR2 LQKENI. The CDR3 has 14 amino acids. For the CDR3, the DNA is TGTGCCAGCTCACCAACGGGGGGCCTGGAAGGCTACACCTTC. Its protein product is CASSPTGGLEGYTF. The full variable domain, with the rest looked up from reference TRBV18 and TRBJ1-2, is NAGVMQNPRHLVRRRGQEARLRCSPMKGHSHVYWYRQLPEEGLKFMVYLQKENIIDESGMPKERFSAEFPKEGPSILRIQQVVRGDSAAYFCASSPTGGLEGYTFGSGTRLTVV.

The chain employs TRBV6-1 and TRBJ1-5, with unresolved D. Looked up from germline, CDR1 is MNHNS and CDR2 is SASEGT. This CDR3 comprises 13 residues. Trimming took off 6 bases at V and 5 bases at J, with 11 bases between the two ends. In DNA form, the CDR3 reads TGTGCCAGCAGCCTAGGTTTGTATCAGCCCCAGCATTTT. Translating gives CASSLGLYQPQHF.

The gene calls are TRBV20-1 and TRBJ2-5; maybe TRBD2 (5 bases). V lost 8 bases to trimming and J lost 1 base, with 11 bases between them. CDR1 DFQATT and CDR2 SNEGSKA come from the germline V gene (reference sequence). The length of the CDR3 is 12 residues. DNA of the CDR3: TGCAGTCAGCCTCGGGGCCAAGAGACCCAGTACTTC. Translated: CSQPRGQETQYF.

The CDR3 reads CASSPKVLGYGYTF. DNA for the CDR3: TGTGCCAGCAGCCCGAAGGTTTTGGGCTATGGCTACACCTTC. The J gene is TRBJ1-2, the V gene TRBV12-3 or TRBV12-4; no reliable D call. The germline V and J ends were trimmed by 6 bases and 4 bases, with 15 bases remaining between them. The CDR3 is 14 amino acids.

There are many counts of this clonotype. The rearrangement uses TRBV24-1 and TRBJ2-1; 10 positions match TRBD1. The CDR3 runs to 14 residues. Germline V CDR1 and CDR2: KGHDR, SFDVKD. V shed 2 bases, J shed 6 bases, and the junction held 0 bases outside the gene matches. The CDR3 loop reads CATSDWTGGNEQFF. CDR3 nucleotides: TGTGCCACCAGTGATTGGACAGGGGGCAATGAGCAGTTCTTC.

Of note for this clonotype: Since a much larger clone is just one base distant, this may be a read error. The chain has TRBV29-1 and TRBJ2-4, with 10 nucleotides matching TRBD2. The CDR3 runs to 16 residues. J gave up 13 bases and V 3 bases, and 18 bases lay outside the gene matches. CDR1 and CDR2 (germline): SQVTM, ANQGSEA. The CDR3 spells CSVEPHLAGVSNEQYF. For the CDR3, the DNA is TGCAGCGTTGAGCCTCACCTAGCGGGAGTCTCCAATGAGCAGTACTTC.

This clonotype has a count of ten or more. The genes are TRBV28 and TRBJ2-7; no firm D call. V was shortened by 3 bases and J by 0 bases, with 6 bases between the two germline ends. The germline CDR1 and CDR2 sequences are MDHEN and SYDVKM. The CDR3 sequence is 13 residues long. The CDR3 reads CASSFLLSYEQYF. CDR3 bases: TGTGCCAGCAGTTTCCTCCTCTCCTACGAGCAGTACTTC. The full variable domain, in which reference TRBV28 and TRBJ2-7 provide the parts outside the CDR3, is DVKVTQSSRYLVKRTGEKVFLECVQDMDHENMFWYRQDPGLGLRLIYFSYDVKMKEKGDIPEGYSVSREKKERFSLILESASTNQTSMYLCASSFLLSYEQYFGPGTRLTVT.

This clonotype has a single count. The genes are TRBV19 and TRBJ1-6; no reliable D call. V lost 7 bases, J lost 4 bases, and 11 bases lay in between. This CDR3 has 14 amino acids. CDR1 is LNHDA, CDR2 SQIVND, per germline (reference sequence). CDR3 coding DNA: TGTGCCAGTACGGCCGGACCATATAATTCACCCCTCCACTTT. This encodes CASTAGPYNSPLHF.

V is TRBV27 and J is TRBJ1-5; a weak D match, TRBD1 (6 bases). In germline, CDR1 is MNHEY, CDR2 SMNVEV (reference sequence). The CDR3 length is 16 residues. V was shortened by 0 bases and J by 0 bases, with 9 bases between the two germline ends. CDR3 residues: CASSLSAGVSNQPQHF. Here the CDR3 DNA reads TGTGCCAGCAGTTTATCGGCAGGGGTTAGCAATCAGCCCCAGCATTTT.

This clonotype was seen a few times. The rearrangement uses TRBV29-1 and TRBJ2-1, with D maybe TRBD1 (5 bases). The CDR3 length is 13 residues. Looked up from germline, CDR1 is SQVTM and CDR2 is ANQGSEA. The V end was cut by 5 bases, the J end by 2 bases, with 10 bases between. The CDR3 DNA reads TGCAGCGTTCCAGAGACAGCCTACAATGAGCAGTTCTTC. This codes for CSVPETAYNEQFF.

This clonotype was detected a few times. This sequence joins TRBV5-1 and TRBJ2-7, with D possibly being TRBD2 (5 bases). Germline CDR1 is SGHRS and CDR2 is YFSETQ. Trimming left V 6 bases short and J 2 bases short, with 12 bases between. This CDR3 spans 13 amino acids. The CDR3 region has the DNA TGCGCCAGCAACGGTGGGAGTCCCTACGAGCAGTACTTC. Its translation is CASNGGSPYEQYF.

This clonotype was recorded at least ten times. The V call is TRBV12-3 or TRBV12-4, the J call TRBJ2-1, with 11 bases that match TRBD2. CDR3 length: 13 residues. With V trimmed by 6 bases and J by 6 bases, 1 base remained unmatched. CDR3: CASRLAGVNEQFF. CDR3 bases: TGTGCCAGCAGACTAGCGGGAGTCAATGAGCAGTTCTTC.